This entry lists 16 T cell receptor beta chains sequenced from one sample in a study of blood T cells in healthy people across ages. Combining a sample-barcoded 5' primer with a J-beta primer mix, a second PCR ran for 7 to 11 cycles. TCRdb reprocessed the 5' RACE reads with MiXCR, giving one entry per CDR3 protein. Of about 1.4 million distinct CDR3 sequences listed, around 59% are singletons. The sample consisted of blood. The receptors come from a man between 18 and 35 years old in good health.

As DNA, the CDR3 is TGCAGCGTTCCGGGACAGGGAGGCTACACCTTC. Residues: CSVPGQGGYTF. This rearrangement joins TRBV29-1 to TRBJ1-2; the match to TRBD1 covers 9 bases. The CDR3 has 11 residues. The V gene's germline CDR1 is SQVTM and CDR2 ANQGSEA. With V trimmed by 5 bases and J by 8 bases, 3 bases remained unmatched.

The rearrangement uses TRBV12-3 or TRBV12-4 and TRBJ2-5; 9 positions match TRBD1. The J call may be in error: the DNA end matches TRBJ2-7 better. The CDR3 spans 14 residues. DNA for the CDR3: TGTGCCAGCAGCTCCGGGACAGGGACGGACGAGCAGTACTTC. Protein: CASSSGTGTDEQYF.

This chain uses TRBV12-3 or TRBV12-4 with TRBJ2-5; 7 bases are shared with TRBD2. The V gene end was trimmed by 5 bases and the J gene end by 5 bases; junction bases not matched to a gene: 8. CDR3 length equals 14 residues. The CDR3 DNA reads TGTGCCAGCAGTCGGGACTATCAGCGGGAGACCCAGTACTTC. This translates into CASSRDYQRETQYF.

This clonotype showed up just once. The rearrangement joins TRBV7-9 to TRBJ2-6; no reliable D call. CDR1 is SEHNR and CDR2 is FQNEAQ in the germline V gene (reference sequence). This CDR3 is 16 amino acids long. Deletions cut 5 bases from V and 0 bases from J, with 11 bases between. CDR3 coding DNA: TGTGCCAGCAGCCCGAGGTTTGGCTCTGGGGCCAACGTCCTGACTTTC. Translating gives CASSPRFGSGANVLTF.

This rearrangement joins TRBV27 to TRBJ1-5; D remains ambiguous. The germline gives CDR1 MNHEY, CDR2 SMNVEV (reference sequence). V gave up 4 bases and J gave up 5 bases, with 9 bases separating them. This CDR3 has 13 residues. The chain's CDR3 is CASSWTPYQPQHF. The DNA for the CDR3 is TGTGCCAGCAGTTGGACGCCCTATCAGCCCCAGCATTTT.

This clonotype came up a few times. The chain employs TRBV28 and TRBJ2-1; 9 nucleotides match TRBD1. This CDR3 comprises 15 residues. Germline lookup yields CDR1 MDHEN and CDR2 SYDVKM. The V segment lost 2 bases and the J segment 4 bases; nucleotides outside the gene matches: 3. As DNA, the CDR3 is TGTGCCAGCAGTTTAGACAGGGGGATTTACAATGAGCAGTTCTTC. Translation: CASSLDRGIYNEQFF.

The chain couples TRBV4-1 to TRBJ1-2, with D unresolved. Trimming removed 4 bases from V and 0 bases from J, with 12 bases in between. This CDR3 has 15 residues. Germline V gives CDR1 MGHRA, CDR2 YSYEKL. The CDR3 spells CASSPSTGSNYGYTF. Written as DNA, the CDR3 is TGCGCCAGCAGCCCCAGTACCGGTTCTAACTATGGCTACACCTTC.

The CDR3 here is CASSSYLNTGELFF. The DNA for the CDR3 is TGTGCCAGCAGCTCCTACCTGAACACCGGGGAGCTGTTTTTT. The gene calls are TRBV7-8 and TRBJ2-2, with no clear D. V was cut by 4 bases and J by 1 base, with 7 bases left in between. The CDR3 spans 14 residues. Germline values: CDR1 SGHVS, CDR2 FQNEAQ. Full variable domain (missing parts from reference TRBV7-8 and TRBJ2-2): GAGVSQSPRYKVAKRGQDVALRCDPISGHVSLFWYQQALGQGPEFLTYFQNEAQLDKSGLPSDRFFAERPEGSVSTLKIQRTQQEDSAVYLCASSSYLNTGELFFGEGSRLTVL.

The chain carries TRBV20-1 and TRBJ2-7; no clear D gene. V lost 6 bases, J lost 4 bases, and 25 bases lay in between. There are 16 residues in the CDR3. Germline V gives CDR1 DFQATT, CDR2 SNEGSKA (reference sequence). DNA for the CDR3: TGCAGTGCCCAACCCATACGGAATGGGATTGGGTACGAGCAGTACTTC. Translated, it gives CSAQPIRNGIGYEQYF.

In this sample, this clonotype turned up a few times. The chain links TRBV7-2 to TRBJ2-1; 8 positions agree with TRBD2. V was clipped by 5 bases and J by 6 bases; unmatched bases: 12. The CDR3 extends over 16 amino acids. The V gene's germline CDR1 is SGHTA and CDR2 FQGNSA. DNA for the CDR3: TGTGCCAGCAGCCGTTCCGGGACTAGTGTACGCAATGAGCAGTTCTTC. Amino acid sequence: CASSRSGTSVRNEQFF.

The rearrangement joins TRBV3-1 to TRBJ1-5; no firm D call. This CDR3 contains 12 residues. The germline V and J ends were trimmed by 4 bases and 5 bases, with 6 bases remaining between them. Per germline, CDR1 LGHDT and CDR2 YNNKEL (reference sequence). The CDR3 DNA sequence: TGTGCCAGCAGCCGCCGGGATCAGCCCCAGCATTTT. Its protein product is CASSRRDQPQHF.

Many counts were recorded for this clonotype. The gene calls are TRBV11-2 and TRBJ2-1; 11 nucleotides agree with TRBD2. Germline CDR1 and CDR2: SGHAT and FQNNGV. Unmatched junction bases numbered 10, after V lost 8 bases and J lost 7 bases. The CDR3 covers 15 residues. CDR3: CASHAGTSGKNEQFF. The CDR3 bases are TGTGCCAGCCACGCGGGGACTAGCGGAAAAAATGAGCAGTTCTTC.

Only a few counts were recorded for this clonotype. The CDR3 here is CASSLSASLYTDTQYF. The DNA for the CDR3 is TGTGCCAGCAGTTTATCGGCCTCCTTATACACAGATACGCAGTATTTT. The V gene is TRBV27, the J gene TRBJ2-3, with D hard to call. The germline V gene encodes CDR1 MNHEY and CDR2 SMNVEV (reference sequence). The CDR3 length is 16 residues. Trimming took off 0 bases at V and 2 bases at J, with 12 bases between the two ends.

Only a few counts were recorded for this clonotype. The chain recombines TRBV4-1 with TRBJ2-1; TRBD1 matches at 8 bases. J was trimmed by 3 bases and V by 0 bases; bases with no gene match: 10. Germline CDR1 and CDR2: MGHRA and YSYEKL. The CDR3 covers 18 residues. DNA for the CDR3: TGCGCCAGCAGCCAAGACGTACAGGGGGTTCGGGGCTACAATGAGCAGTTCTTC. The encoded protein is CASSQDVQGVRGYNEQFF.

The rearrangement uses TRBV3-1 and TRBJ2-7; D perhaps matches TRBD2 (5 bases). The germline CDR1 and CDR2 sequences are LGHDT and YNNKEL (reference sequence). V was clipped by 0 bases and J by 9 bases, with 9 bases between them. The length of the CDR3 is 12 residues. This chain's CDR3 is CASSQEGSGQYF. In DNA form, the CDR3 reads TGTGCCAGCAGCCAAGAGGGGAGCGGGCAGTACTTC.

CDR3: CASSSAASGQNEQFF. The CDR3 nucleotides read TGTGCCAGCAGCAGTGCGGCTAGCGGGCAAAATGAGCAGTTCTTC. The chain is built from TRBV13 and TRBJ2-1; 8 bases are shared with TRBD2. The CDR3 is 15 residues long. V shed 5 bases, J shed 7 bases, and the junction held 10 bases outside the gene matches. CDR1 and CDR2 from the germline V gene are PRHDT and FYEKMQ (reference sequence).